This T cell receptor (beta chain) was identified in a study of blood T cell repertoires in COVID-19. The wider study: Sites in the United States, Italy and Spain provided acute and convalescent COVID-19 samples.

The ends were cut back, 0 bases at V and 11 bases at J, with 19 bases in the middle. The CDR3 runs 15 residues. Germline V gene sequence: CDR1 LGHDT, CDR2 YNNKEL (reference sequence). Under the authors' procedure: Estimated nucleated cell counts came from reference gene primer amplification. Produced via immunoSEQ multiplex PCR; TCRdb's table is partial and in-frame only. V and J calls plus clone size are reproduced from that table; the DNA served to infer D and trimming. The sample lists about 95,000 clones; around 90% were seen once. The TCR was taken from a woman aged 65 to 85 with acute or convalescent COVID-19. The sequencing sample was made of peripheral blood. The gene calls are TRBV3-1 (or the pseudogene TRBV3-2) and TRBJ1-1; tentative D call: TRBD1 (6 bases). CDR3 sequence (DNA): TGTGCCAGCAGCCAAGACGTGGGGGCAACCAGGTCGGCTTTCTTT. This sequence encodes CASSQDVGATRSAFF.